A single sample is the source of the 21 T cell receptor beta chains below, sequenced in a study of vaccination and CD4 T cells after COVID-19. TCRdb re-called the PCR reads through MiXCR, storing one row per CDR3 protein. The sample has some 18,000 distinct CDR3 sequences, 50% to 65% seen once; the top ten hold roughly 1.1%. The specimen comprised CD4+ T cells from blood, sampled after SARS-CoV-2 vaccination. These receptors originate from a human donor who had recovered from COVID-19.

The V and J genes are TRBV29-1 and TRBJ2-5; no clear D gene. V was pared by 3 bases and J by 10 bases, with 12 bases between. Germline V gene sequence: CDR1 SQVTM, CDR2 ANQGSEA. The CDR3 has 11 amino acids. DNA of the CDR3: TGCAGCGTTGAGTCAGGACGGGTCCAGTACTTC. This encodes CSVESGRVQYF.

This chain uses TRBV20-1 with TRBJ2-3; no firm D call. The CDR3 sequence is 14 residues long. V lost 5 bases and J lost 2, with 14 bases in between. Looked up from germline, CDR1 is DFQATT and CDR2 is SNEGSKA (reference sequence). As DNA, the CDR3 is TGCAGTGCTGACGTTCGAGGCCCCACAGATACGCAGTATTTT. It specifies CSADVRGPTDTQYF.

CDR3 protein: CASSEAGDITEAFF. The CDR3 DNA reads TGTGCCAGCAGTGAAGCAGGGGATATCACTGAAGCTTTCTTT. This chain connects TRBV6-1 to TRBJ1-1; TRBD1 might be the D (5 bases). Trimming shortened V by 0 bases and J by 4 bases, and 9 bases separated the two germline ends. Per the germline V gene, CDR1 is MNHNS and CDR2 is SASEGT. The CDR3 loop spans 14 amino acids.

This sequence joins TRBV7-3 and TRBJ2-7; TRBD2 aligns across 7 bases. There are 15 residues in the CDR3. V shed 5 bases and J 7 bases; nucleotides not matched to a gene: 14. Germline V gene data show CDR1 as SGHTA and CDR2 as FQGTGA. The chain's CDR3 is CASSENGASGEEQYF. CDR3 DNA: TGTGCCAGCAGCGAGAATGGGGCTAGCGGTGAAGAGCAGTACTTC.

The genes are TRBV10-3 and TRBJ2-7; possible D gene TRBD2, 5 bases. Germline V gives CDR1 ENHRY, CDR2 SYGVKD. This CDR3 contains 12 residues. Deletions cut 10 bases from V and 1 base from J, with 11 bases between. CDR3 coding DNA: TGTGCCACCGGAGGTAGGTCCTACGAGCAGTACTTC. Protein sequence: CATGGRSYEQYF.

The table lists this clonotype with a few counts. This chain connects TRBV19 to TRBJ2-6; no firm D call. Germline-derived CDR1 and CDR2 are LNHDA and SQIVND (reference sequence). V was clipped by 5 bases and J by 4 bases, with 6 bases between them. CDR3 length equals 13 residues. The DNA of the CDR3 is TGTGCCAGTAGTCCGGAGGGGGCCAACGTCCTGACTTTC. Translated, it gives CASSPEGANVLTF.

This clonotype was recorded only once. The chain couples TRBV6-2 or TRBV6-3 to TRBJ2-5; 8 positions agree with TRBD1. Trimming at V came to 3 bases and at J to 2 bases, leaving 11 bases not matched to a gene. The CDR3 runs 17 residues. Per the germline V gene, CDR1 is MNHEY and CDR2 is SVGEGT. The CDR3 region is CASSYRRTGIYQETQYF. The CDR3 nucleotides are TGTGCCAGCAGTTATAGGAGGACAGGGATATATCAAGAGACCCAGTACTTC.

The chain uses TRBV20-1 and TRBJ2-1; TRBD2 agrees at 12 bases. CDR3 size: 16 residues. The J segment lost 7 bases and the V segment lost 3 bases, leaving 10 bases of the junction unmatched. The germline CDR1 and CDR2 sequences are DFQATT and SNEGSKA (reference sequence). The chain's CDR3 is CSASSPGTSGRNEQFF. The CDR3, as DNA: TGCAGTGCTAGCTCCCCCGGAACTAGCGGGAGGAATGAGCAGTTCTTC.

This clonotype was observed a few times. This chain links TRBV7-9 with TRBJ2-3, with 10 bases matching TRBD1. Germline V gene lookup returns CDR1 SEHNR and CDR2 FQNEAQ (reference sequence). V dropped 3 bases and J dropped 5; count of bases not matched to a gene: 8. This CDR3 has 16 residues. Here the CDR3 DNA reads TGTGCCAGCAGCTTGCAGGGACAGGGGTTAGGAGATACGCAGTATTTT. Residues: CASSLQGQGLGDTQYF.

In this sample, this clonotype turned up a few times. The chain couples TRBV7-6 to TRBJ1-1; D call uncertain. The germline V gene encodes CDR1 SGHVS and CDR2 FNYEAQ. Trimming shortened V by 5 bases and J by 1 base, and 8 bases separated the two germline ends. This CDR3 spans 13 amino acids. As DNA, the CDR3 is TGTGCCAGCAGCCGTGAGCAGAACACTGAAGCTTTCTTT. Encoded protein: CASSREQNTEAFF. Combining the CDR3 with reference TRBV7-6 and TRBJ1-1 gives the whole variable domain GAGVSQSPRYKVTKRGQDVALRCDPISGHVSLYWYRQALGQGPEFLTYFNYEAQQDKSGLPNDRFSAERPEGSISTLTIQRTEQRDSAMYRCASSREQNTEAFFGQGTRLTVV.

This clonotype was observed a few times. V usage is TRBV11-2 and J usage is TRBJ2-5; TRBD1 is a possible D gene (5 bases). From germline, CDR1 is SGHAT and CDR2 FQNNGV. This CDR3 is built from 15 residues. Deletions cut 5 bases from V and 2 bases from J, with 15 bases between. The CDR3 is CASSPWGGAQETQYF. The DNA of the CDR3 is TGTGCCAGCAGCCCGTGGGGCGGAGCGCAAGAGACCCAGTACTTC.

The CDR3 DNA reads as TGCAGTGCCCTGCGGGCCGCGTATAGCAATCAGCCCCAGCATTTT. It is translated as CSALRAAYSNQPQHF. The rearrangement uses TRBV20-1 and TRBJ1-5; the D is unclear. Trimming removed 6 bases at V and 0 bases at J, with 15 bases between. CDR1 and CDR2 from the germline V gene are DFQATT and SNEGSKA (reference sequence). This CDR3 comprises 15 residues.

A few counts support this clonotype. The V gene is TRBV28, the J gene TRBJ2-3, with 15 bases identical to TRBD2. V lost 10 bases to trimming and J lost 0 bases; unmatched junction nucleotides: 2. Germline CDR1 MDHEN, CDR2 SYDVKM. This CDR3 spans 15 amino acids. DNA of the CDR3: TGTGCCACCGGGACTAGCGGGAGGAGCACAGATACGCAGTATTTT. The encoded protein is CATGTSGRSTDTQYF.

The chain combines TRBV18 with TRBJ1-2; D not resolved. V lost 2 bases to trimming and J lost 6 bases, with 10 bases between them. This CDR3 region has 13 residues. The V gene's germline CDR1 is KGHSH and CDR2 LQKENI. CDR3 protein: CASSPNFADGYTF. As DNA, the CDR3 is TGTGCCAGCTCACCAAATTTTGCAGATGGCTACACCTTC.

The J gene is TRBJ2-7, the V gene TRBV2; D uncertain. The germline V gene encodes CDR1 SNHLY and CDR2 FYNNEI. This CDR3 region has 13 residues. The V end lost 8 bases, the J end lost 6 bases, and 17 bases lay between the germline ends. The CDR3 protein is CASRRSPGFEQYF. In DNA form, the CDR3 reads TGTGCCAGCCGGCGTAGCCCTGGGTTCGAGCAGTACTTC. The whole variable domain, remainder taken from reference TRBV2 and TRBJ2-7, is EPEVTQTPSHQVTQMGQEVILRCVPISNHLYFYWYRQILGQKVEFLVSFYNNEISEKSEIFDDQFSVERPDGSNFTLKIRSTKLEDSAMYFCASRRSPGFEQYFGPGTRLTVT.

The chain employs TRBV27 and TRBJ1-1; D possibly corresponds to TRBD1 (5 bases). CDR1 is MNHEY and CDR2 is SMNVEV in the germline V gene (reference sequence). The CDR3 consists of 13 residues. V shed 5 bases and J shed 5 bases, with 12 bases lying between them. CDR3 nucleotides: TGTGCCAGCAGTCCGGAGGGGTGGACTGAAGCTTTCTTT. Its protein product is CASSPEGWTEAFF.

A few counts support this clonotype. The chain links TRBV7-2 to TRBJ2-1, with a possible D match to TRBD2 (6 bases). The V and J ends lost 4 bases and 2 bases respectively, with 9 bases between them. There are 14 residues in the CDR3. CDR1 SGHTA and CDR2 FQGNSA come from the germline V gene. The CDR3 DNA reads TGTGCCAGCAGCTCCAGACTAGCCTACAATGAGCAGTTCTTC. Its translation: CASSSRLAYNEQFF.

The CDR3 DNA sequence: TGTGCCAGTAGTATTTGGACAGGCCGAAACTACAATGAGCAGTTCTTC. It specifies CASSIWTGRNYNEQFF. The chain carries TRBV19 and TRBJ2-1; 7 bases agree with TRBD1. The CDR3 runs to 16 residues. V was clipped by 3 bases and J by 3 bases; unmatched bases: 8. Germline V CDR1 and CDR2: LNHDA, SQIVND (reference sequence).

The genes are TRBV6-5 and TRBJ2-5, with D possibly being TRBD2 (6 bases). Looked up from germline, CDR1 is MNHEY and CDR2 is SVGAGI. V dropped 4 bases and J dropped 2 bases, with 11 bases sitting between them. The CDR3 length is 14 residues. The CDR3 coding sequence is TGTGCCAGCAGTTCCACCGGGGGACAAGAGACCCAGTACTTC. Its translation: CASSSTGGQETQYF.

The gene calls are TRBV30 and TRBJ2-7, with D perhaps assigned TRBD1 or TRBD2 (5 bases each). The CDR3 spans 12 residues. Trimming removed 2 bases from V and 7 bases from J, with 12 bases in between. Germline assignment: CDR1 GTSNPN and CDR2 SVGIG (reference sequence). Here the CDR3 DNA reads TGTGCCTGGAGTCCTGACAGCGGAGAGCAGTACTTC. It specifies CAWSPDSGEQYF. Full variable domain (missing parts from reference TRBV30 and TRBJ2-7): SQTIHQWPATLVQPVGSPLSLECTVEGTSNPNLYWYRQAAGRGLQLLFYSVGIGQISSEVPQNLSASRPQDRQFILSSKKLLLSDSGFYLCAWSPDSGEQYFGPGTRLTVT.

This clonotype was observed a few times. The V call is TRBV19, the J call TRBJ1-5; no reliable D call. The CDR3 extends over 15 amino acids. The ends were cut back, 6 bases at V and 0 bases at J, with 12 bases in the middle. CDR1 is LNHDA and CDR2 is SQIVND in the germline V gene (reference sequence). The CDR3 bases are TGTGCCAGTAGCGGGTCCGCCCATAGCAATCAGCCCCAGCATTTT. Its translation is CASSGSAHSNQPQHF.